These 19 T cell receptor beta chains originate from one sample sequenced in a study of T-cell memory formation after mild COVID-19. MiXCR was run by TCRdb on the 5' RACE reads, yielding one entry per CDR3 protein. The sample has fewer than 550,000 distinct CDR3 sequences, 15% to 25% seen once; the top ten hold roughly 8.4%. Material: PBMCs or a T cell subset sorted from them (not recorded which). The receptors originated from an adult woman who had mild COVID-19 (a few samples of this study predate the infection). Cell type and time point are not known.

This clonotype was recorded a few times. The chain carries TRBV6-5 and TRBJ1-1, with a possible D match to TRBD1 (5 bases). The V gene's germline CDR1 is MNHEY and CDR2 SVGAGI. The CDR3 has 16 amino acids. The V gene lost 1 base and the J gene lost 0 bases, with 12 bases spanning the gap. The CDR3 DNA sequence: TGTGCCAGCAGTTACTTGACAGATATCTTGAACACTGAAGCTTTCTTT. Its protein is CASSYLTDILNTEAFF.

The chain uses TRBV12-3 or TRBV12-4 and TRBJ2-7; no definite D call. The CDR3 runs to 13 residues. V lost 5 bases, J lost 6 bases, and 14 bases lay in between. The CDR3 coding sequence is TGTGCCAGCAGTCTAATTGTTGTGGGCGAGCAGTACTTC. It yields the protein CASSLIVVGEQYF.

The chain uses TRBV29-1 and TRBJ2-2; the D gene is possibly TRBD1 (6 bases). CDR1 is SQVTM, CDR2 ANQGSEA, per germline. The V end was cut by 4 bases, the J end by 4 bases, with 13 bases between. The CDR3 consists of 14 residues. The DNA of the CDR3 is TGCAGCGTTGTCGACCTCAGGGGCACCGGGGAGCTGTTTTTT. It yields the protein CSVVDLRGTGELFF.

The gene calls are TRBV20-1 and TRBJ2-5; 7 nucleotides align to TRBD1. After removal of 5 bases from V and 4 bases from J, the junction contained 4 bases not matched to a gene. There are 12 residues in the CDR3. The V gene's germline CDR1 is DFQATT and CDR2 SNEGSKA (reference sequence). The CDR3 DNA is TGCAGTGCTCCGCGACAGGGAGAGACCCAGTACTTC. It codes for CSAPRQGETQYF.

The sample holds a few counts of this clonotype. The CDR3 sequence: CASTLDRVSYGYTF. CDR3 nucleotide sequence: TGTGCCAGCACCCTGGACAGGGTGAGCTATGGCTACACCTTC. This sequence joins TRBV12-3 or TRBV12-4 and TRBJ1-2; TRBD1 aligns across 8 bases. V shed 7 bases, J shed 4 bases, and the junction held 8 bases outside the gene matches. This CDR3 has 14 amino acids.

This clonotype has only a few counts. CDR3 loop: CASSYERGSSYEQYF. The CDR3 DNA is TGTGCCAGCAGTTACGAACGGGGATCCTCCTACGAGCAGTACTTC. The genes are TRBV6-5 and TRBJ2-7, with TRBD2 as a possible D gene (5 bases). The germline CDR1 and CDR2 sequences are MNHEY and SVGAGI. CDR3 length equals 15 residues. Trimming pared 2 bases from V and 0 bases from J, leaving 11 bases between.

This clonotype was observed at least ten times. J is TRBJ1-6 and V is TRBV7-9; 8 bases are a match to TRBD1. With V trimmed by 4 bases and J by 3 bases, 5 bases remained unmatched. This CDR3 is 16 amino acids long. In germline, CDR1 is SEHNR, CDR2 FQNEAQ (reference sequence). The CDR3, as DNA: TGTGCCAGCAGCTCCGGACAGGGTTTCTATAATTCACCCCTCCACTTT. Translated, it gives CASSSGQGFYNSPLHF.

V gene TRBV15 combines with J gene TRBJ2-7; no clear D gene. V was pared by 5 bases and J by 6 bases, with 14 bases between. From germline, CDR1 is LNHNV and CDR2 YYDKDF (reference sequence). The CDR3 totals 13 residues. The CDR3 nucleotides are TGTGCCACCAGCCTCCCTCCCCCGGGCGAGCAGTACTTC. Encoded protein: CATSLPPPGEQYF.

The CDR3 is CASSPAGTGVYEQYF. The CDR3 DNA reads TGTGCCAGCAGCCCGGCCGGGACAGGGGTCTACGAGCAGTACTTC. The chain combines TRBV5-5 with TRBJ2-7; 10 bases are a match to TRBD1. The CDR3 contains 15 residues. Looked up from germline, CDR1 is SGHKS and CDR2 is YYEKEE (reference sequence). The V and J ends lost 4 bases and 3 bases, in that order; junction bases with no gene match: 7. The full variable domain, rest sourced from reference TRBV5-5 and TRBJ2-7, is DAGVTQSPTHLIKTRGQQVTLRCSPISGHKSVSWYQQVLGQGPQFIFQYYEKEERGRGNFPDRFSARQFPNYSSELNVNALLLGDSALYLCASSPAGTGVYEQYFGPGTRLTVT.

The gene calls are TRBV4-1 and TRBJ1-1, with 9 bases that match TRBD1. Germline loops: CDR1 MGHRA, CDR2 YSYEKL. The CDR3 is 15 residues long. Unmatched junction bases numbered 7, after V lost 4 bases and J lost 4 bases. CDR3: CASSLRQGGSTEAFF. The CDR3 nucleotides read TGCGCCAGCAGCCTCCGACAGGGGGGTTCCACTGAAGCTTTCTTT.

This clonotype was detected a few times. CDR3 region: CASSSTSGGPQPQHF. The CDR3, as DNA: TGTGCCAGCAGCTCCACTTCCGGGGGGCCCCAGCCCCAGCATTTT. The chain combines TRBV7-8 with TRBJ1-5, with D possibly matching TRBD1 (6 bases). The length of the CDR3 is 15 residues. The V gene lost 4 bases and the J gene lost 7 bases, with 17 bases spanning the gap. Germline V CDR1 and CDR2: SGHVS, FQNEAQ.

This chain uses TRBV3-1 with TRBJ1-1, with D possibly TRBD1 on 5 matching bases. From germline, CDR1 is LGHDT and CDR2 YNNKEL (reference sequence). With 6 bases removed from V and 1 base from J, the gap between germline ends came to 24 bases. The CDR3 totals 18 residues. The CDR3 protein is CASRTVGSSGPRNTEAFF. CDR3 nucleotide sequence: TGTGCCAGCAGGACAGTAGGATCCTCGGGACCACGGAACACTGAAGCTTTCTTT.

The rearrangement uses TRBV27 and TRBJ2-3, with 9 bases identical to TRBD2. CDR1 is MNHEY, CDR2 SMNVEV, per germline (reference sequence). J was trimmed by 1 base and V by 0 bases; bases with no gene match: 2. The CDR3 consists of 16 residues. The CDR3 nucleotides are TGTGCCAGCAGTTTATCGCCTAGCGGGGGCACAGATACGCAGTATTTT. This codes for CASSLSPSGGTDTQYF.

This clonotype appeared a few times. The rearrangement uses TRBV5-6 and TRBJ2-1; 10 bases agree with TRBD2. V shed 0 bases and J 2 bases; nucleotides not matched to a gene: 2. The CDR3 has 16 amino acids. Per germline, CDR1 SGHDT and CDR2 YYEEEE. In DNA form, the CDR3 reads TGTGCCAGCAGCTTGGCGGGGACTAGCGCCTACAATGAGCAGTTCTTC. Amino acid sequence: CASSLAGTSAYNEQFF.

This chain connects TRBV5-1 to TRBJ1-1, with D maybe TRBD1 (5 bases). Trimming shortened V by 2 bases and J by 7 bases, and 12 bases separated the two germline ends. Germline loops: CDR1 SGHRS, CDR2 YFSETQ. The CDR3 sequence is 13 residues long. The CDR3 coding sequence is TGCGCCAGCAGCTTTTGGTCAGGGTTTGAAGCTTTCTTT. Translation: CASSFWSGFEAFF.

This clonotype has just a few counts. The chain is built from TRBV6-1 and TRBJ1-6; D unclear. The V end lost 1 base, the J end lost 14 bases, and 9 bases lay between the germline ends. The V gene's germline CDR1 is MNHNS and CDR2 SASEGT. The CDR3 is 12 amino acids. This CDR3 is CASSEGQLALHF. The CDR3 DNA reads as TGTGCCAGCAGTGAAGGCCAGTTGGCCCTCCACTTT.

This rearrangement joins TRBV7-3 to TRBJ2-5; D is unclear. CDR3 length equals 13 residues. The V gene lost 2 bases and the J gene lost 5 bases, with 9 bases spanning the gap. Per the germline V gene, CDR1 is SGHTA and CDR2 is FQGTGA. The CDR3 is CASSLYPLETQYF. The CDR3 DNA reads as TGTGCCAGCAGCTTATACCCCTTGGAGACCCAGTACTTC.

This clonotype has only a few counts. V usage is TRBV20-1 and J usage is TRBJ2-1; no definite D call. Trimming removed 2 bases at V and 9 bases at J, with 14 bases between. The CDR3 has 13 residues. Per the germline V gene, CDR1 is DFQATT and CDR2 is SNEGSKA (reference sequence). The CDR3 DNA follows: TGCAGTGCTAGACCGGGTAGTATGGCTGAGCAGTTCTTC. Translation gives CSARPGSMAEQFF.

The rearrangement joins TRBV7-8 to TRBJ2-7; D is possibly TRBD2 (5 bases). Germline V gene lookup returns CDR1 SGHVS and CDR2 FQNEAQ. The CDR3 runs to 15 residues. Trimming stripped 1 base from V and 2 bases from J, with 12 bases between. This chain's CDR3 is CASSLGLAHTYEQYF. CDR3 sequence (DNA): TGTGCCAGCAGCTTAGGGCTAGCTCATACCTACGAGCAGTACTTC.